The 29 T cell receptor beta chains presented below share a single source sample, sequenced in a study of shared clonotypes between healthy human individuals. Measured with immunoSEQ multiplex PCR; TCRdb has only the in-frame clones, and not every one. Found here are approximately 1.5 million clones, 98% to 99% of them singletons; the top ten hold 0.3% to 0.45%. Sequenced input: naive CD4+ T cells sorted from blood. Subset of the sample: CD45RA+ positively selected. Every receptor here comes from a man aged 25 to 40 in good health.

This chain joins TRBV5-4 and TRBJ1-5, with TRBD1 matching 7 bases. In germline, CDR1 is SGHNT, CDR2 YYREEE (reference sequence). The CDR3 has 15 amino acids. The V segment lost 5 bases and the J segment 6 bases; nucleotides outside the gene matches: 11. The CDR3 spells CASSQGGQAGQPQHF. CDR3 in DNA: TGTGCCAGCAGTCAAGGCGGACAGGCGGGTCAGCCCCAGCATTTT.

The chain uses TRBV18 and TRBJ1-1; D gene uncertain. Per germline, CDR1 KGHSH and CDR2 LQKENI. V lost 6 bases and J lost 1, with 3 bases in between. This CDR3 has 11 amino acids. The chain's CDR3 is CASSENTEAFF. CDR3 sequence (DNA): TGTGCCAGCTCGGAGAACACTGAAGCTTTCTTT.

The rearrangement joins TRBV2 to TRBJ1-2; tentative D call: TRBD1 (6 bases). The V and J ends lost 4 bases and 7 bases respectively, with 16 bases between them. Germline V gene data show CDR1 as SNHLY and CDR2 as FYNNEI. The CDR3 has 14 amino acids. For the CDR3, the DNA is TGTGCCAGCAGTGCGAGTACAGGGTTTAGTGGCTACACCTTC. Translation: CASSASTGFSGYTF.

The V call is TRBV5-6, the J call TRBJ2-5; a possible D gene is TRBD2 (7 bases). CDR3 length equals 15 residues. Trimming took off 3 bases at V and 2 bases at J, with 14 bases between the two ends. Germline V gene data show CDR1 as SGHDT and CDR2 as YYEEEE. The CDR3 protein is CASSWGGGTQETQYF. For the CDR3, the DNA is TGTGCCAGCAGCTGGGGGGGCGGCACACAAGAGACCCAGTACTTC.

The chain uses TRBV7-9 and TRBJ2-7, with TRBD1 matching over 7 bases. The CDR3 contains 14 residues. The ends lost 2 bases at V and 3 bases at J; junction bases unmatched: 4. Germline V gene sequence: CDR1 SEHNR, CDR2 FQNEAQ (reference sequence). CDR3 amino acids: CASSLRDRNYEQYF. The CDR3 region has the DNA TGTGCCAGCAGCTTAAGGGACAGAAACTACGAGCAGTACTTC.

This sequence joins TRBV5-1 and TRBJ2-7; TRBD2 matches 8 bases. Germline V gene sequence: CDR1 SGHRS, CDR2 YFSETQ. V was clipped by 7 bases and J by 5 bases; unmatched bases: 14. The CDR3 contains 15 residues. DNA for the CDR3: TGCGCCAGCTCCCCTGGGCGGGAGGCCTATCACGAGCAGTACTTC. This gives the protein CASSPGREAYHEQYF.

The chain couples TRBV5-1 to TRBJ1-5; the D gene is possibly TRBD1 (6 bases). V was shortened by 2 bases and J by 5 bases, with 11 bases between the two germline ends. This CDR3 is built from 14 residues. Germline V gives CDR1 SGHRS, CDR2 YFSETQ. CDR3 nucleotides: TGCGCCAGCAGCTTCGGGGCAGGGGATCAGCCCCAGCATTTT. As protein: CASSFGAGDQPQHF.

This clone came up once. CDR3 DNA sequence: TGTGCCAGTAGTACCCTACAGGGGGCGGCGGGCTACACCTTC. It specifies CASSTLQGAAGYTF. The genes are TRBV19 and TRBJ1-2; the match to TRBD1 covers 9 bases. Germline-derived CDR1 and CDR2 are LNHDA and SQIVND (reference sequence). With 4 bases clipped from V and 8 bases from J, the junction kept 8 bases outside the gene matches. There are 14 residues in the CDR3.

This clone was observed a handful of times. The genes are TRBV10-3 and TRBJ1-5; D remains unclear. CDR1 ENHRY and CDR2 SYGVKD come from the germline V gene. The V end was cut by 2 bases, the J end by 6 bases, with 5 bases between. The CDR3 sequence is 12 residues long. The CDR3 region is CAISEGSQPQHF. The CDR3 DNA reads TGTGCCATCAGTGAGGGAAGTCAGCCCCAGCATTTT.

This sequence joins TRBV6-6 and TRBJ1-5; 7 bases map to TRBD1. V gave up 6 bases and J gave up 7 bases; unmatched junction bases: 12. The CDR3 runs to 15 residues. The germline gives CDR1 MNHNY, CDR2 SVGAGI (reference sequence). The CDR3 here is CASSRNRDRMQPQHF. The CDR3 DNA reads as TGTGCCAGCAGCCGCAACCGGGACAGAATGCAGCCCCAGCATTTT.

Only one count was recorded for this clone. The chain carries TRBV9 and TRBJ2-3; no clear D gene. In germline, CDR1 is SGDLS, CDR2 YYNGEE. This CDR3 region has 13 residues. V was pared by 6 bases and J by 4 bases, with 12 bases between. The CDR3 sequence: CASNRAQPDTQYF. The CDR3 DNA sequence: TGTGCCAGCAACCGCGCACAGCCAGATACGCAGTATTTT.

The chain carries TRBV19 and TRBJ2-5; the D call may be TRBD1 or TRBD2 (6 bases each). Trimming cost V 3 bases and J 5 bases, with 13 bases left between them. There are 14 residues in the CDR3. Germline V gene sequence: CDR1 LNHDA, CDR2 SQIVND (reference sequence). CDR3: CASSIGGKRETQYF. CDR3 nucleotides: TGTGCCAGTAGTATCGGGGGCAAGCGGGAGACCCAGTACTTC.

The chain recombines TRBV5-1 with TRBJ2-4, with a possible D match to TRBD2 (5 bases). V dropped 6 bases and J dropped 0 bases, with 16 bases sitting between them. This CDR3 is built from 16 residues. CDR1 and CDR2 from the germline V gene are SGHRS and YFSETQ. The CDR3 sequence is CASNPGITLAKNIQYF. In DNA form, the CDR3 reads TGCGCCAGCAACCCCGGGATTACACTAGCCAAAAACATTCAGTACTTC.

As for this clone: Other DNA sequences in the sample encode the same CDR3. The CDR3 region has the DNA TGTGCCAGCTCACCACCGGGCTCCTACAATGAGCAGTTCTTC. Amino acids: CASSPPGSYNEQFF. The rearrangement uses TRBV18 and TRBJ2-1; no reliable D call. In germline, CDR1 is KGHSH, CDR2 LQKENI. Trimming removed 0 bases from V and 0 bases from J, with 3 bases in between. This CDR3 contains 14 residues.

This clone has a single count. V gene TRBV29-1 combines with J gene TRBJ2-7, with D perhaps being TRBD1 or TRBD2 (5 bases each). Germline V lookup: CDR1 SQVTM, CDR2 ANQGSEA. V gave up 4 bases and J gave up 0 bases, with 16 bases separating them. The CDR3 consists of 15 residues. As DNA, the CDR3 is TGCAGCGTTGTCCTCTCGAGGGGCAGCTCCTACGAGCAGTACTTC. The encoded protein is CSVVLSRGSSYEQYF.

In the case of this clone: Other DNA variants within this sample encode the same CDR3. The CDR3 loop is CASRQNTEAFF. CDR3 sequence (DNA): TGTGCCAGCAGACAGAACACTGAAGCTTTCTTT. The rearrangement links TRBV6-5 to TRBJ1-1; the D is unclear. V lost 6 bases, J lost 1 base, and 3 bases lay in between. Germline-derived CDR1 and CDR2 are MNHEY and SVGAGI. The CDR3 length is 11 residues.

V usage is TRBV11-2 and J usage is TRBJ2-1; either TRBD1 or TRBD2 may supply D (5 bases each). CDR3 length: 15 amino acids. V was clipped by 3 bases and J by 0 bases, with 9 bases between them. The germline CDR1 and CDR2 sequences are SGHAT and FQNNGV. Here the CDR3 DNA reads TGTGCCAGCAGCTTCCGGGACGGCTCCTACAATGAGCAGTTCTTC. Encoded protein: CASSFRDGSYNEQFF.

The CDR3 nucleotides are TGTGCCAGCAGTGGACCGGGACTAGCGGGGATTAATGAGCAGTTCTTC. It yields the protein CASSGPGLAGINEQFF. The chain recombines TRBV2 with TRBJ2-1; TRBD2 matches 13 bases. V shed 4 bases, J shed 7 bases, and the junction held 7 bases outside the gene matches. The CDR3 has 16 amino acids. Germline loops: CDR1 SNHLY, CDR2 FYNNEI. The whole variable domain, filled in from reference TRBV2 and TRBJ2-1, reads EPEVTQTPSHQVTQMGQEVILRCVPISNHLYFYWYRQILGQKVEFLVSFYNNEISEKSEIFDDQFSVERPDGSNFTLKIRSTKLEDSAMYFCASSGPGLAGINEQFFGPGTRLTVL.

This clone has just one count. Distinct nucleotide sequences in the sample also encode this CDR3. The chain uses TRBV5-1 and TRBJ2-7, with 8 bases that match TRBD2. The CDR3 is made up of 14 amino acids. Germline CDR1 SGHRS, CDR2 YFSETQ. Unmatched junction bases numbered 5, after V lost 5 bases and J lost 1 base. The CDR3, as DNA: TGCGCCAGCAGTAATAGCGGGACATCCTACGAGCAGTACTTC. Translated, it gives CASSNSGTSYEQYF.

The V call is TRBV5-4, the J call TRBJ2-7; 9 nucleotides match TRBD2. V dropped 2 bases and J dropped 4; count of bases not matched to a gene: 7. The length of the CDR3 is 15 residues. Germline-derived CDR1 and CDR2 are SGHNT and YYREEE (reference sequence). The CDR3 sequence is CASSFGSSGKYEQYF. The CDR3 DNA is TGTGCCAGCAGCTTCGGGTCTAGCGGGAAATACGAGCAGTACTTC.

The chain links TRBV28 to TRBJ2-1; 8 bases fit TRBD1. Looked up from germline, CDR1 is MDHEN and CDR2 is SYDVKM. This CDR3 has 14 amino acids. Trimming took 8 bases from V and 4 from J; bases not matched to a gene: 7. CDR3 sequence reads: CASGGQGAYNEQFF. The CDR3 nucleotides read TGTGCCAGCGGAGGACAGGGCGCGTACAATGAGCAGTTCTTC.

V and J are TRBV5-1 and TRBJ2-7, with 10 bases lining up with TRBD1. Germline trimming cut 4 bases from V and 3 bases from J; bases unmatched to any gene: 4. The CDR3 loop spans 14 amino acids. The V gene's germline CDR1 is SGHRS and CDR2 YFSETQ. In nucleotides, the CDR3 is TGCGCCAGCAGCGAGGGACAGGGGCTCTACGAGCAGTACTTC. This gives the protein CASSEGQGLYEQYF.

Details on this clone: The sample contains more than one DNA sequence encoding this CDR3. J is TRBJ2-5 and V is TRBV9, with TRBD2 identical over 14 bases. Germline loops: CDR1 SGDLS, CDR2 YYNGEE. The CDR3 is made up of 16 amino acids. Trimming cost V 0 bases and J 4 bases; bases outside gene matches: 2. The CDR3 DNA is TGTGCCAGCAGCGTAGGGGGACTAGCGGGAGTAGAGACCCAGTACTTC. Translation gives CASSVGGLAGVETQYF. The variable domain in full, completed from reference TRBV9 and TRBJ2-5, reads DSGVTQTPKHLITATGQRVTLRCSPRSGDLSVYWYQQSLDQGLQFLIQYYNGEERAKGNILERFSAQQFPDLHSELNLSSLELGDSALYFCASSVGGLAGVETQYFGPGTRLLVL.

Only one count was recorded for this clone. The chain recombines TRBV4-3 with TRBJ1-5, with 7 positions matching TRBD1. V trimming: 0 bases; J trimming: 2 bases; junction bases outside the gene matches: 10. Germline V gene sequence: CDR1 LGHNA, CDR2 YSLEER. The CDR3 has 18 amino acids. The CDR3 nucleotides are TGCGCCAGCAGCCAAGATCCCACAGGGGCGGTCGGCAATCAGCCCCAGCATTTT. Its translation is CASSQDPTGAVGNQPQHF.

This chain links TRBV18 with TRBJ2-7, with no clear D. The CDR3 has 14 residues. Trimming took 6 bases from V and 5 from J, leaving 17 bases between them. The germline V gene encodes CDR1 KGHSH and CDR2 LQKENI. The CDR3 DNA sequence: TGTGCCAGCTCCCCCCAGGTTGGGGTCCACGAGCAGTACTTC. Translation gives CASSPQVGVHEQYF.

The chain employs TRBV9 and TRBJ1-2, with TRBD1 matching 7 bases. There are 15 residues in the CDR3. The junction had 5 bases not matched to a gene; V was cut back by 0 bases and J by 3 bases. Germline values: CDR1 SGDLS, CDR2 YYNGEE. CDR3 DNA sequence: TGTGCCAGCAGCGTAGGGCTAGGGGGCGACTATGGCTACACCTTC. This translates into CASSVGLGGDYGYTF.

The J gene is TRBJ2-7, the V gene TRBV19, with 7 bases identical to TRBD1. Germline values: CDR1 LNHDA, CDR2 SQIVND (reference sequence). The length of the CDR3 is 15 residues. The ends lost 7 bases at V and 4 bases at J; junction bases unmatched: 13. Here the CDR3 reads CASKEGAAPIYEQYF. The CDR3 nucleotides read TGTGCCAGTAAAGAGGGGGCGGCCCCCATTTACGAGCAGTACTTC.

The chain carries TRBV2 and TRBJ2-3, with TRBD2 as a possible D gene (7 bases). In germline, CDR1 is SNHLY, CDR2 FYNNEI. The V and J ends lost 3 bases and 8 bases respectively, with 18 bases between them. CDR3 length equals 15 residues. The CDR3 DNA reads TGTGCCAGCAGTGACCGGGGGAGGGGGGCCCGTACGCAGTATTTT. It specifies CASSDRGRGARTQYF. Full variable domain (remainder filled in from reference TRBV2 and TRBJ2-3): EPEVTQTPSHQVTQMGQEVILRCVPISNHLYFYWYRQILGQKVEFLVSFYNNEISEKSEIFDDQFSVERPDGSNFTLKIRSTKLEDSAMYFCASSDRGRGARTQYFGPGTRLTVL.

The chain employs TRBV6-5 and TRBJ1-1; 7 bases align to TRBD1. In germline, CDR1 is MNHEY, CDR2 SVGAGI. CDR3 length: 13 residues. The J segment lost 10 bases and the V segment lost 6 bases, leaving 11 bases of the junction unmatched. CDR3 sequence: CASSKRQGVIAFF. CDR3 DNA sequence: TGTGCCAGCAGCAAAAGACAGGGTGTGATAGCTTTCTTT.